The 26 T cell receptor beta chains reported below all come from one sample, sequenced in a study of T cell responses to AZD1222 COVID-19 vaccine. Only in-frame clones appear in the TCRdb table, and some are missing; sequencing was by immunoSEQ multiplex PCR. Among under 150,000 clones listed, about 91% were seen once. The material sequenced was peripheral blood, taken 28 days after the second AZD1222 dose. The source is an adult who received the AZD1222 COVID-19 vaccine.

The rearrangement uses TRBV3-1 (or the pseudogene TRBV3-2) and TRBJ2-5; D uncertain. CDR1 is LGHDT, CDR2 YNNKEL, per germline (reference sequence). Trimming left V 0 bases short and J 5 bases short, with 7 bases between. This CDR3 contains 13 residues. Here the CDR3 reads CASSQEIWETQYF. Here the CDR3 DNA reads TGTGCCAGCAGCCAAGAAATTTGGGAGACCCAGTACTTC.

The chain carries TRBV6-5 and TRBJ1-3; D is unresolved. The CDR3 is 14 amino acids. Germline V lookup: CDR1 MNHEY, CDR2 SVGAGI. V shed 6 bases and J shed 4 bases, with 13 bases lying between them. CDR3 bases: TGTGCCAGCAGCCTAACCTTGGTAGGAAACACCATATATTTT. Protein: CASSLTLVGNTIYF.

The chain couples TRBV5-1 to TRBJ1-2, with TRBD1 as a possible D gene (5 bases). With 5 bases removed from V and 8 bases from J, the gap between germline ends came to 13 bases. Germline values: CDR1 SGHRS, CDR2 YFSETQ. CDR3 length: 12 amino acids. The CDR3 DNA follows: TGCGCCAGCAGTTCTCAGGGAGAGGGCTACACCTTC. Translating it yields CASSSQGEGYTF.

This clone came up a few times. The chain joins TRBV7-9 to TRBJ2-5, with a tentative D call TRBD2 (5 bases). This CDR3 is 18 amino acids long. CDR1 and CDR2 (germline): SEHNR, FQNEAQ (reference sequence). Trimming took off 1 base at V and 1 base at J, with 19 bases between the two ends. DNA for the CDR3: TGTGCCAGCAGCTTAGGTTTTGGGCGGAGGCGATCCCAAGAGACCCAGTACTTC. The encoded protein is CASSLGFGRRRSQETQYF.

The CDR3 bases are TGTGCCAGCAGTTTTAGCAGGATTTATGGCTACACCTTC. Its protein is CASSFSRIYGYTF. The chain couples TRBV12-3 or TRBV12-4 to TRBJ1-2; D unclear. This CDR3 is 13 amino acids long. Trimming shortened V by 3 bases and J by 5 bases, and 10 bases separated the two germline ends.

Remarks on this clone: A read error may account for a junction end that differs from germline. V is TRBV4-1 and J is TRBJ2-3; 12 nucleotides match TRBD2. The V gene's germline CDR1 is MGHRA and CDR2 YSYEKL. The CDR3 has 18 residues. The CDR3 is CASSQGVPSGRARDTQYF. The DNA of the CDR3 is TGCGCCAGCAGTCAAGGGGTCCCTAGCGGGAGGGCCAGGGATACGCAGTATTTT.

The V gene is TRBV7-2, the J gene TRBJ1-1; D call uncertain. Trimming cost V 5 bases and J 6 bases, with 10 bases left between them. The CDR3 is made up of 12 amino acids. Germline V gene data show CDR1 as SGHTA and CDR2 as FQGNSA. CDR3 loop: CASSPQIPEAFF. The CDR3, as DNA: TGTGCCAGCAGCCCCCAAATCCCTGAAGCTTTCTTT.

V and J are TRBV20-1 and TRBJ1-5, with D hard to call. CDR1 is DFQATT, CDR2 SNEGSKA, per germline (reference sequence). The V and J ends lost 3 bases and 8 bases respectively, with 17 bases between them. This CDR3 has 14 residues. CDR3 in DNA: TGCAGTGCTAGTGAGAGGGCGGTATCGAAGCCCCAGCATTTT. Translation: CSASERAVSKPQHF.

The chain is built from TRBV3-1 (or the pseudogene TRBV3-2) and TRBJ2-5, with D possibly matching TRBD2 (6 bases). This CDR3 has 12 residues. Trimming removed 5 bases from V and 3 bases from J, with 7 bases in between. Germline assignment: CDR1 LGHDT and CDR2 YNNKEL (reference sequence). CDR3 sequence (DNA): TGTGCCAGCAGCAGGGAGGAAGAGACCCAGTACTTC. Protein product: CASSREEETQYF.

The CDR3 bases are TGCAGTGCTAGTGGTGGGGATGAGCAGTTCTTC. Protein product: CSASGGDEQFF. The V and J genes are TRBV20-1 and TRBJ2-1; D call uncertain. This CDR3 has 11 residues. Germline assignment: CDR1 DFQATT and CDR2 SNEGSKA (reference sequence). Trimming removed 3 bases at V and 8 bases at J, with 8 bases between.

This clone was observed a single time. This chain connects TRBV7-2 to TRBJ1-3; 7 bases map to TRBD1. Germline values: CDR1 SGHTA, CDR2 FQGNSA. The CDR3 covers 15 residues. The trim removed 3 bases at V and 3 bases at J, leaving 5 bases unmatched. The CDR3 DNA reads as TGTGCCAGCAGCTTGGCAGGGGGAGGTGGAAACACCATATATTTT. Encoded protein: CASSLAGGGGNTIYF.

This chain joins TRBV29-1 and TRBJ1-2; unclear D gene. The germline V gene encodes CDR1 SQVTM and CDR2 ANQGSEA. V lost 6 bases and J lost 5, with 13 bases in between. The CDR3 loop spans 12 amino acids. This CDR3 is CSVSYDGYGYTF. As DNA, the CDR3 is TGCAGCGTAAGCTACGACGGGTATGGCTACACCTTC.

The V call is TRBV11-2, the J call TRBJ2-7; possibly TRBD1 or TRBD2 for D (5 bases each). Deletions cut 5 bases from V and 2 bases from J, with 19 bases between. The CDR3 sequence is 16 residues long. The germline V gene encodes CDR1 SGHAT and CDR2 FQNNGV. The CDR3, as DNA: TGTGCCAGCAGCCGAGGGTGGGGCAGACAAACCTACGAGCAGTACTTC. This encodes CASSRGWGRQTYEQYF.

The chain uses TRBV6-6 and TRBJ1-1; TRBD1 aligns across 7 bases. Germline CDR1 reads MNHNY; CDR2 reads SVGAGI (reference sequence). V lost 6 bases and J lost 4; bases outside the gene matches: 8. This CDR3 is built from 14 residues. CDR3 amino acids: CASSETGDPTEAFF. CDR3 in DNA: TGTGCCAGCAGCGAAACAGGGGACCCCACTGAAGCTTTCTTT.

The genes are TRBV3-1 (or the pseudogene TRBV3-2) and TRBJ2-2, with 12 positions matching TRBD2. Germline CDR1 LGHDT, CDR2 YNNKEL (reference sequence). With V trimmed by 5 bases and J by 0 bases, 4 bases remained unmatched. The CDR3 length is 17 residues. In DNA form, the CDR3 reads TGTGCCAGCAGCACACTAGCGGGAGGAACGAACACCGGGGAGCTGTTTTTT. Translating it yields CASSTLAGGTNTGELFF.

This clone appeared a single time. The chain employs TRBV6-2 or TRBV6-3 and TRBJ2-1; D may be TRBD1 or TRBD2 (5 bases each). V was pared by 4 bases and J by 8 bases, with 12 bases between. This CDR3 spans 13 amino acids. The germline CDR1 and CDR2 sequences are MNHEY and SVGEGT. CDR3 loop: CASSFVRGDEQFF. CDR3 in DNA: TGTGCCAGCAGTTTCGTTAGAGGGGATGAGCAGTTCTTC.

The chain uses TRBV10-3 and TRBJ2-4; 10 bases fit TRBD1. In germline, CDR1 is ENHRY, CDR2 SYGVKD. The CDR3 is 14 amino acids. Trimming removed 4 bases from V and 8 bases from J; junction bases left unmatched: 5. The CDR3 sequence is CAISATDRGDIQYF. CDR3 nucleotides: TGTGCCATCAGTGCGACGGACAGGGGGGACATTCAGTACTTC.

As for this clone: Within the sample, other DNA sequences also encode this same CDR3. The chain employs TRBV9 and TRBJ1-2; D is uncertain. This CDR3 region has 13 residues. V lost 1 base and J lost 2, with 6 bases in between. From germline, CDR1 is SGDLS and CDR2 YYNGEE. The DNA for the CDR3 is TGTGCCAGCAGCGTAACAGAAAACTATGGCTACACCTTC. It codes for CASSVTENYGYTF.

The chain carries TRBV6-5 and TRBJ1-2; 9 positions match TRBD1. Germline CDR1 and CDR2: MNHEY and SVGAGI. Losses at the gene ends were 6 bases for V and 6 bases for J; bases not matched to a gene: 11. The CDR3 is 15 amino acids. CDR3 protein: CASRVTGGWTNGYTF. DNA of the CDR3: TGTGCCAGCAGAGTAACAGGGGGCTGGACTAATGGCTACACCTTC.

This clone was observed a handful of times. V and J are TRBV4-2 and TRBJ1-1; 9 nucleotides line up with TRBD1. Germline assignment: CDR1 LGHNA and CDR2 YNFKEQ. This CDR3 is built from 14 residues. V lost 1 base, J lost 3 bases, and 0 bases stayed unmatched. In DNA form, the CDR3 reads TGTGCCAGCAGCCAAGGGGACAGGGACACTGAAGCTTTCTTT. Translating it yields CASSQGDRDTEAFF.

The CDR3 sequence: CASSEFRGDNEQFF. The CDR3 DNA reads as TGTGCCAGCAGTGAATTCCGAGGGGACAATGAGCAGTTCTTC. This chain uses TRBV25-1 with TRBJ2-1, with D perhaps given as TRBD1 or TRBD2 (5 bases each). The CDR3 is 14 amino acids. Trimming left V 1 base short and J 5 bases short, with 9 bases between. Germline V gives CDR1 MGHDK, CDR2 SYGVNS.

The DNA for the CDR3 is TGTGCCAGCAGTTCCGGGACTAGATTAGATACGCAGTATTTT. It is translated as CASSSGTRLDTQYF. The rearrangement uses TRBV28 and TRBJ2-3; 8 nucleotides agree with TRBD2. Germline-derived CDR1 and CDR2 are MDHEN and SYDVKM. Germline trimming cut 4 bases from V and 5 bases from J; bases unmatched to any gene: 5. CDR3 size: 14 residues.

CDR3 in amino acids: CASSIMTLNTEAFF. The CDR3 DNA sequence: TGTGCCAGCAGCATAATGACACTGAACACTGAAGCTTTCTTT. The chain joins TRBV5-5 to TRBJ1-1; D uncertain. The CDR3 contains 14 residues. Germline CDR1 is SGHKS and CDR2 is YYEKEE (reference sequence). V was cut by 4 bases and J by 0 bases, with 10 bases left in between.

The chain is built from TRBV28 and TRBJ2-7, with TRBD1 as a possible D gene (6 bases). This CDR3 region has 14 residues. V dropped 5 bases and J dropped 4 bases, with 15 bases sitting between them. The V gene's germline CDR1 is MDHEN and CDR2 SYDVKM. CDR3 loop: CASSMGHEMYEQYF. The CDR3 DNA reads as TGTGCCAGCAGTATGGGACACGAGATGTACGAGCAGTACTTC.

The rearrangement uses TRBV19 and TRBJ2-7; 9 bases align to TRBD1. Germline V lookup: CDR1 LNHDA, CDR2 SQIVND (reference sequence). CDR3 size: 12 residues. Trimming took 8 bases from V and 6 from J; bases not matched to a gene: 5. CDR3 residues: CASGTGNGEQYF. The CDR3 nucleotides are TGTGCCAGTGGGACAGGGAATGGCGAGCAGTACTTC.

The chain joins TRBV6-5 to TRBJ2-1; 11 bases align to TRBD2. Unmatched junction bases numbered 1, after V lost 2 bases and J lost 4 bases. CDR1 is MNHEY, CDR2 SVGAGI, per germline. This CDR3 contains 15 residues. CDR3 sequence reads: CASSYGLAGYNEQFF. The CDR3 nucleotides are TGTGCCAGCAGTTACGGACTAGCGGGTTACAATGAGCAGTTCTTC.